The clone carrying this T cell receptor (beta chain) was recorded at least ten times. As yet, its antigen is unknown. These data are taken from a study of neurological immune-mediated disorders. Whole-study results and caveats: Multiple sclerosis patients had less TCR clonal expansion than even healthy controls, unlike HTLV-1-associated myelopathy.

TCRdb re-analysed the 5' RACE reads in MiXCR, keeping a single row per CDR3 protein. Of about 82,000 distinct CDR3 sequences detected, just over 2.5% appear once; the ten largest clones hold about 1.1%. The clonotype was recovered from a woman aged 25-40 years with multiple sclerosis. What was sequenced was PBMCs.

The CDR3 bases are TGTGCCAGCAGTGTGGGTTTCGACTCCGGCAATGAGCAGTTCTTC. Translating it yields CASSVGFDSGNEQFF. The chain combines TRBV2 with TRBJ2-1; no reliable D call. The CDR3 covers 15 residues. CDR1 is SNHLY and CDR2 is FYNNEI in the germline V gene. The V gene lost 4 bases and the J gene lost 6 bases, with 16 bases spanning the gap.